The source of this TCR beta chain is a study of CD8 T cells in Susac syndrome. The J segment lost 7 bases and the V segment lost 8 bases, leaving 4 bases of the junction unmatched. CDR3 length: 13 residues. Germline V gene lookup returns CDR1 LGHNA and CDR2 YNFKEQ. An input of about 0.5 to 1 ug of RNA was subjected to reverse transcription using random hexamers. TCRdb independently ran MiXCR on the immunoSEQ multiplex PCR reads; one entry per CDR3 protein. The sample records some 130,000 distinct CDR3 sequences, just under 95% being singletons. The TCR was taken from a human donor with Susac syndrome. The source material was CD8+ T cells from PBMCs. J is TRBJ2-2 and V is TRBV4-2, with 10 bases lining up with TRBD1. CDR3: CASGGQGIGELFF. CDR3 nucleotide sequence: TGTGCCAGCGGGGGACAGGGGATCGGGGAGCTGTTTTTT.